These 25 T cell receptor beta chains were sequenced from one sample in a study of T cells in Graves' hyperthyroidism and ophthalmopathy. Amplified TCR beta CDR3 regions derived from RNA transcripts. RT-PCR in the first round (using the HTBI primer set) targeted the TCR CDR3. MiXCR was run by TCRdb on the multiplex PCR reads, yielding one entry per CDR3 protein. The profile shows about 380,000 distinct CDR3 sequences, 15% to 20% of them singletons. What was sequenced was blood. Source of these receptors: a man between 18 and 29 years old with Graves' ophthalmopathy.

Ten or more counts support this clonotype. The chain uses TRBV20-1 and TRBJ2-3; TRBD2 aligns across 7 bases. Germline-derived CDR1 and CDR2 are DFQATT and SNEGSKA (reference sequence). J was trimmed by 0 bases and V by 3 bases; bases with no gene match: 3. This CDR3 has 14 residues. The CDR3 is CSARLADSTDTQYF. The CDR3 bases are TGCAGTGCTAGGCTAGCGGATAGCACAGATACGCAGTATTTT.

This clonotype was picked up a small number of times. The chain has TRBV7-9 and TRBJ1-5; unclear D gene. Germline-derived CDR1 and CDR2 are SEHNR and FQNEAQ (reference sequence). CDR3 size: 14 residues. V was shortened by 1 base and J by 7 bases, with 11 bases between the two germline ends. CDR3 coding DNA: TGTGCCAGCAGCTTAGTAGGACCGCGACAGCCCCAGCATTTT. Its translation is CASSLVGPRQPQHF. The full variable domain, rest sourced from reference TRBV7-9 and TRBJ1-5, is DTGVSQNPRHKITKRGQNVTFRCDPISEHNRLYWYRQTLGQGPEFLTYFQNEAQLEKSRLLSDRFSAERPKGSFSTLEIQRTEQGDSAMYLCASSLVGPRQPQHFGDGTRLSIL.

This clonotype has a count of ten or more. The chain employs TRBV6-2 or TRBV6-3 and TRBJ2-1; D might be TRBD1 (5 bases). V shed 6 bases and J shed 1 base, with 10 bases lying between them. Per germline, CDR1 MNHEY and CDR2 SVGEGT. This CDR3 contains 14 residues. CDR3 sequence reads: CASSPRVSYNEQFF. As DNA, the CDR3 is TGTGCCAGCAGCCCCAGGGTGTCCTACAATGAGCAGTTCTTC.

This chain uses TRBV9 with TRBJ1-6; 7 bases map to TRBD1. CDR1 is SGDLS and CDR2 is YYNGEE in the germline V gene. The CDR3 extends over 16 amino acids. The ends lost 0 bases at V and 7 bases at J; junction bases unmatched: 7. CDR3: CASSVDGQGGNSPLHF. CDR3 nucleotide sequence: TGTGCCAGCAGCGTAGATGGGCAGGGGGGCAATTCACCCCTCCACTTT.

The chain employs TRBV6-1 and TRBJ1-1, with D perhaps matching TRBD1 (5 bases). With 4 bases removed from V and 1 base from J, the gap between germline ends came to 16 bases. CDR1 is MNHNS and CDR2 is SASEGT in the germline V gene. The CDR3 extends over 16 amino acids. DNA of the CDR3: TGTGCCAGCAGTGCAGGGACGGGGGTTGGGAACACTGAAGCTTTCTTT. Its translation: CASSAGTGVGNTEAFF.

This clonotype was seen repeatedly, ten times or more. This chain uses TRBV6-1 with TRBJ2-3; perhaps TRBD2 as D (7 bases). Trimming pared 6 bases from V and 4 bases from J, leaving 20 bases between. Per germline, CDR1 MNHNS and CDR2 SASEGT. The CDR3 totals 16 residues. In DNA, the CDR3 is TGTGCCAGCAGCCCAAGGGGGGGATTCGGTTCAGATACGCAGTATTTT. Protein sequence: CASSPRGGFGSDTQYF.

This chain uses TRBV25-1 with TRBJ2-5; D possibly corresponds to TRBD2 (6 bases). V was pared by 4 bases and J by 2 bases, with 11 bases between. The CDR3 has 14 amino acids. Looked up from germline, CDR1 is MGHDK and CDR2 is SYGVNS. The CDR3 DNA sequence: TGTGCCAGCAGTGGTTGGGGGGTGCAAGAGACCCAGTACTTC. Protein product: CASSGWGVQETQYF. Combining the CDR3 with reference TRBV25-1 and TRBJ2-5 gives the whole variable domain EADIYQTPRYLVIGTGKKITLECSQTMGHDKMYWYQQDPGMELHLIHYSYGVNSTEKGDLSSESTVSRIRTEHFPLTLESARPSHTSQYLCASSGWGVQETQYFGPGTRLLVL.

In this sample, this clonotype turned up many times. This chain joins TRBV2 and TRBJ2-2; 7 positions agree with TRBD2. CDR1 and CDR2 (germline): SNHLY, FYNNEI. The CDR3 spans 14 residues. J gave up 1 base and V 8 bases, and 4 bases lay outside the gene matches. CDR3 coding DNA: TGTGCCAGCGGGGGGGACCTGAACACCGGGGAGCTGTTTTTT. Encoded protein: CASGGDLNTGELFF.

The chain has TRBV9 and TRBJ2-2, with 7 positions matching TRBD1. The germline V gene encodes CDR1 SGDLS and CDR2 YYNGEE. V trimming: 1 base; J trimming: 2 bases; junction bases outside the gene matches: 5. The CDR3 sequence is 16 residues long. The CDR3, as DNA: TGTGCCAGCAGCGTATCCAGGACAGGCAACACCGGGGAGCTGTTTTTT. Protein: CASSVSRTGNTGELFF.

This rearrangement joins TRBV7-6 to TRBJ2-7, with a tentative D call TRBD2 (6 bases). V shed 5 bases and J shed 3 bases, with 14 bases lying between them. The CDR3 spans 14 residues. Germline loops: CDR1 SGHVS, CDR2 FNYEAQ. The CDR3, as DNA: TGTGCCAGCAGCCAAGGGTCCGGGAGCTACGAGCAGTACTTC. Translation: CASSQGSGSYEQYF. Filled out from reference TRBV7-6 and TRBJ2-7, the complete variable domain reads GAGVSQSPRYKVTKRGQDVALRCDPISGHVSLYWYRQALGQGPEFLTYFNYEAQQDKSGLPNDRFSAERPEGSISTLTIQRTEQRDSAMYRCASSQGSGSYEQYFGPGTRLTVT.

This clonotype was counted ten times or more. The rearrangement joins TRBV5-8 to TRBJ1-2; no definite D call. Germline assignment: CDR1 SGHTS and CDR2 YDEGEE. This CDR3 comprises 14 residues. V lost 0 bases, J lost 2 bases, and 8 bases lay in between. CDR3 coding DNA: TGTGCCAGCAGCTTGGTGGTCTTAAACTATGGCTACACCTTC. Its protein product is CASSLVVLNYGYTF.

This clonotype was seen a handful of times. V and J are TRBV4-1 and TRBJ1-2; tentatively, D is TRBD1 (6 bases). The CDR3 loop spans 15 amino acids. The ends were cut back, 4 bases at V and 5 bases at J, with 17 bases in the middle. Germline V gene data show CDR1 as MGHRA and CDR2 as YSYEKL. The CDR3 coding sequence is TGCGCCAGCAGCCCCCGGGGGCTAGGCTTTTATGGCTACACCTTC. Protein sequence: CASSPRGLGFYGYTF.

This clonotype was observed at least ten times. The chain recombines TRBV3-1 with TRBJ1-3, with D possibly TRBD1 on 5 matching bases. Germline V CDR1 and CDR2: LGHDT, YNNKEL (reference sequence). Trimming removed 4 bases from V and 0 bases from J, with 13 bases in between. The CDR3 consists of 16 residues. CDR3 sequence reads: CASSLWDSFSGNTIYF. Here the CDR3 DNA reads TGTGCCAGCAGCCTATGGGACTCCTTCTCTGGAAACACCATATATTTT.

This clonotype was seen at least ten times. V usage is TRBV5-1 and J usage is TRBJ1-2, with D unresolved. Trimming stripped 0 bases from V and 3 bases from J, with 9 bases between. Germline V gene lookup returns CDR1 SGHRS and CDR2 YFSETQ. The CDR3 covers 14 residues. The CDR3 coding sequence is TGCGCCAGCAGCTTGGGGGAGGCAGACTATGGCTACACCTTC. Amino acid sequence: CASSLGEADYGYTF.

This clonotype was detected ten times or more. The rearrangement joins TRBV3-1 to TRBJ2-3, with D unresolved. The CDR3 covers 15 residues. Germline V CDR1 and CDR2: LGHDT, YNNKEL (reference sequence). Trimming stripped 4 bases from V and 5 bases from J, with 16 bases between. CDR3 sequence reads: CASSLSEVQRDTQYF. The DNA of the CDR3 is TGTGCCAGCAGCCTCAGCGAGGTGCAGAGAGATACGCAGTATTTT.

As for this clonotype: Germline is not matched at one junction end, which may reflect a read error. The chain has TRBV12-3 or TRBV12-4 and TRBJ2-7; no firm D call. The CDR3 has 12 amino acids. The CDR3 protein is CASSLASHEQYF. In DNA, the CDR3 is TGTGCCAGCAGTTTAGCCTCCCACGAGCAGTACTTC.

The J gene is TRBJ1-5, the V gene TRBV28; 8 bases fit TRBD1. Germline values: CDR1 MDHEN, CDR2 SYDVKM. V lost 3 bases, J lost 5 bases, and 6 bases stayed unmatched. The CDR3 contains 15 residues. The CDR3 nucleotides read TGTGCCAGCAGTTTCGGACAGGGACGGTATCAGCCCCAGCATTTT. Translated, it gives CASSFGQGRYQPQHF.

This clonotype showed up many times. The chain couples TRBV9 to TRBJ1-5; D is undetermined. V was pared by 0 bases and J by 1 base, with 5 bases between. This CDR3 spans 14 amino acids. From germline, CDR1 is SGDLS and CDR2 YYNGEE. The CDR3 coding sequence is TGTGCCAGCAGCGTAGATGGGAGCAATCAGCCCCAGCATTTT. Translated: CASSVDGSNQPQHF.

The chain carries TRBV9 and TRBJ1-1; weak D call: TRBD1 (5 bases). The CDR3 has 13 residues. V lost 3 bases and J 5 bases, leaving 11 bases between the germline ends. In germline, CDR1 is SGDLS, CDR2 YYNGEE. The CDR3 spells CASSAAGGTEAFF. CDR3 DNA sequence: TGTGCCAGCAGCGCCGCCGGGGGAACTGAAGCTTTCTTT. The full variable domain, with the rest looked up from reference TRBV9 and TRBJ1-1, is DSGVTQTPKHLITATGQRVTLRCSPRSGDLSVYWYQQSLDQGLQFLIQYYNGEERAKGNILERFSAQQFPDLHSELNLSSLELGDSALYFCASSAAGGTEAFFGQGTRLTVV.

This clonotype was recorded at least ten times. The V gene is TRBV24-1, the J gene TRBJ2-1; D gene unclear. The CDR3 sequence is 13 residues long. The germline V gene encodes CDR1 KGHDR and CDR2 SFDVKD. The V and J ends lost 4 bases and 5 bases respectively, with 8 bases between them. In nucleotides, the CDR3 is TGTGCCACCAGTGACCCACGAGACAATGAGCAGTTCTTC. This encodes CATSDPRDNEQFF.

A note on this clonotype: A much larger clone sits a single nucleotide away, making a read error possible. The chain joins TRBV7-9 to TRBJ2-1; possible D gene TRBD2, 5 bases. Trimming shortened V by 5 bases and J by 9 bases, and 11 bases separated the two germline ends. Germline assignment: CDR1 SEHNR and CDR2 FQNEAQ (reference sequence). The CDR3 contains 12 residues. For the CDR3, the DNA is TGTGCCAGCAGCCTCGGACTGCCTGAGCAGTTCTTC. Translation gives CASSLGLPEQFF.

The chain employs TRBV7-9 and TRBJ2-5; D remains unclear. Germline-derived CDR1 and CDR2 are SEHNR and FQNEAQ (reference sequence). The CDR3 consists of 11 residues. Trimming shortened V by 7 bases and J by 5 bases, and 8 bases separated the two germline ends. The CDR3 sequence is CASNDRETQYF. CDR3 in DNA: TGTGCCAGCAACGACCGTGAGACCCAGTACTTC.

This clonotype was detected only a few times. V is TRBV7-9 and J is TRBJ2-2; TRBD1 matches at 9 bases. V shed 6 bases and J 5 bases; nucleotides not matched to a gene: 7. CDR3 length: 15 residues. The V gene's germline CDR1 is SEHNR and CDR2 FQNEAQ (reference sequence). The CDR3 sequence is CASRPRTGETGELFF. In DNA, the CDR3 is TGTGCCAGCAGACCAAGGACAGGGGAGACCGGGGAGCTGTTTTTT. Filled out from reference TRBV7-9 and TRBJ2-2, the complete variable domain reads DTGVSQNPRHKITKRGQNVTFRCDPISEHNRLYWYRQTLGQGPEFLTYFQNEAQLEKSRLLSDRFSAERPKGSFSTLEIQRTEQGDSAMYLCASRPRTGETGELFFGEGSRLTVL.

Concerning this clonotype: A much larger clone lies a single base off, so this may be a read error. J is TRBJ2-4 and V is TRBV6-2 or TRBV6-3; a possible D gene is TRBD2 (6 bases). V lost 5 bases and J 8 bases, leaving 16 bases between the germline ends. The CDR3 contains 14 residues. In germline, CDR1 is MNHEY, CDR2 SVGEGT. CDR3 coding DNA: TGTGCCAGCAGTCACCCTCCGGGGGTCCACATTCAGTACTTC. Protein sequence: CASSHPPGVHIQYF.

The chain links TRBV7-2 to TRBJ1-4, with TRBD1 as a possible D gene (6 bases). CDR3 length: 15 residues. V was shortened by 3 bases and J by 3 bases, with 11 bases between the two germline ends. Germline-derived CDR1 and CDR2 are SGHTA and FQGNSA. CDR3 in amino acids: CASSFWTDSNEKLFF. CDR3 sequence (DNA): TGTGCCAGCAGCTTCTGGACAGACTCTAATGAAAAACTGTTTTTT. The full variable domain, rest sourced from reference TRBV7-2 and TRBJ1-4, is GAGVSQSPSNKVTEKGKDVELRCDPISGHTALYWYRQSLGQGLEFLIYFQGNSAPDKSGLPSDRFSAERTGGSVSTLTIQRTQQEDSAVYLCASSFWTDSNEKLFFGSGTQLSVL.